This is a list of T cell receptor beta chains from one sample in a study of OX40 agonist ivuxolimab in advanced cancers. TCRdb keeps only in-frame clones here, not all; method: immunoSEQ multiplex PCR. The table includes around 44,000 clones, around nine tenths detected once. Sequenced material: CD4+ or CD8+ T cells sorted from blood, taken in a trial of the OX40 agonist ivuxolimab. The receptors shown here come from an adult with an advanced solid tumor such as melanoma, head and neck, liver or kidney cancer. Both conserved end residues are trimmed from each CDR3.

j_call | v_call | cdr3_aa
TRBJ1-1 | TRBV10-3 | TIGPIGVSRHEAF
TRBJ1-1 | TRBV5-4 | ASRPDRGIVNTEAF
TRBJ2-6 | TRBV28 | ASSPYWSRQGSSGANVLT
TRBJ1-1 | TRBV7-8 | ASSLVFIGGSMNTEAF
TRBJ1-1 | TRBV19 | ASSSDRTEAF
TRBJ1-2 | TRBV5-6 | ASSLAGGYT
TRBJ1-3 | TRBV6-5 | ASSSDGNTIY
TRBJ2-7 | TRBV6-1 | ASSEGNGYEQY
TRBJ2-2 | TRBV4-1 | ASSPLGGGTGELF
TRBJ2-2 | TRBV7-3 | ASSPPGGTGELF
TRBJ2-3 | TRBV7-2 | ASSFVGGLISDTQY
TRBJ2-1 | TRBV7-9 | ASSRPGGGLNEQF
TRBJ2-1 | TRBV11-2 | ASSTRAGIRANEQF
TRBJ1-5 | TRBV27 | ASSHRTPANQPQH
TRBJ2-3 | TRBV11-2 | ASSLDRTSGGASDTQY
TRBJ2-3 | TRBV2 | ATLEGLARTDTQY
TRBJ2-7 | TRBV5-8 | ASGTGTPYEQY
TRBJ2-7 | TRBV9 | ASSTGTGAYEQY
TRBJ2-7 | TRBV5-6 | ASSKGAGYEQY
TRBJ2-7 | TRBV7-9 | ASSPIKEQY
TRBJ1-2 | TRBV6-5 | ASSYGQIIPHT
TRBJ2-2 | TRBV9 | ASSVVAEPGELF
TRBJ1-1 | TRBV4-3 | ASSQGLINTEAF
TRBJ2-7 | TRBV9 | ASSDRDGSYEQY
TRBJ1-2 | TRBV13 | ASSRGFQDIGYT
TRBJ2-7 | TRBV6-1 | ASRGTRAYEQY
TRBJ2-4 | TRBV6-6 | ASSHRGPPPWG
TRBJ2-3 | TRBV15 | ATSIQLAGGRDTQY
TRBJ2-7 | TRBV5-4 | ASSLWVGAGEQY
TRBJ2-2 | TRBV27 | ASSLLGGELF
TRBJ2-7 | TRBV20-1 | SARDAYEQY
TRBJ2-1 | TRBV6-1 | ASTYGEQF
TRBJ2-5 | TRBV5-4 | ASSLIWTGGIQETQY
TRBJ1-6 | TRBV5-6 | ASQEGDNSPLH
TRBJ1-1 | TRBV18 | ASSPPGGSTEAF
TRBJ2-1 | TRBV7-3 | ASSLEGNVRNEQF
TRBJ2-1 | TRBV9 | ASTRDRDNEQF
TRBJ2-1 | TRBV13 | ASSSGTGVNEQF
TRBJ2-2 | TRBV5-6 | ASRLDSSTGELF
TRBJ1-1 | TRBV15 | ATSTRPADKAF
TRBJ1-1 | TRBV11-1 | ASSFSWDRGTEAF
TRBJ2-2 | TRBV9 | ASSPETGGTGELF
TRBJ1-5 | TRBV27 | ASSLRVDRAHQPQH
TRBJ2-1 | TRBV27 | ASSLPTSGGYNEQF
TRBJ1-3 | TRBV29-1 | SVEMWTASGNTIY
TRBJ2-7 | TRBV6-5 | ASTLGTGDEQY
TRBJ2-1 | TRBV4-2 | ASSQALYNEQF
TRBJ2-7 | TRBV5-4 | ASSSFPAGQGTYEQY
TRBJ2-2 | TRBV5-4 | ASSPTGNTGELF
TRBJ1-2 | TRBV7-2 | ASSSGTINGYT
TRBJ2-3 | TRBV7-3 | ASSLIGRSSGGGTDTQY
TRBJ2-7 | TRBV7-6 | ASSLAPGVTYEQY
TRBJ2-7 | TRBV6-6 | ASSPDRGYEQY
TRBJ1-2 | TRBV4-1 | ASSQGGTTYGYT
TRBJ2-7 | TRBV15 | ATSPPGQGTYEQY
TRBJ1-2 | TRBV7-9 | ASSLAPNLYGYT
TRBJ2-2 | TRBV7-7 | ASSLGPTGELF